Given below is one T cell receptor beta chain in context. Its antigen is not identified. PCR amplification relied on 60 Vbeta primers (plus 13 Jbeta primers). Generated by immunoSEQ multiplex PCR, the TCRdb table keeps only in-frame clones and is missing some. The profile covers roughly 100,000 clones, with just over 75% appearing a single time and around 8.2% taken by the ten largest. This sample is part of a study of cytomegalovirus exposure and HLA in healthy donors. Study-wide findings and caveats: A later analysis linked 15,000 to 20,000 TCR beta sequences to HLA alleles at 0.05 false discovery rate. A later analysis found common viral pathogens apparently linked to several of the most significant clusters. Presence/absence results assume similar sequencing depth per donor, which may not hold.

The sample taken for sequencing was PBMCs. This TCR was sampled from a man aged 35-49 years in good health and CMV-seropositive.

The DNA of the CDR3 is TGTGCCAGCAGCTTAGAAGGGGGCGAGCAGTACTTC. Its protein is CASSLEGGEQYF. The chain employs TRBV7-3 and TRBJ2-7, with TRBD1 as a possible D gene (6 bases). V lost 2 bases to trimming and J lost 6 bases, with 8 bases between them. The CDR3 length is 12 residues. Germline CDR1 reads SGHTA; CDR2 reads FQGTGA.